Listed here are 14 T cell receptor beta chains from one sample, sequenced in a study of a mutant IDH1 vaccine in newly diagnosed glioma. This table comes from immunoSEQ multiplex PCR, and its TCRdb copy is limited to in-frame clones, with some not included. The sample records about 110,000 clones, roughly 90% being singletons. Time point denoted: week 11, during vaccination. A single vaccine dose contained 300 ug of mutant IDH1 20-mer peptide, and topical imiquimod was used with it. No antigens are known for them. Here the sequenced sample was PBMCs, taken from a glioma patient whose treatment included an IDH1 peptide vaccine. The receptors stem from a woman aged 50 to 60 with glioma.

This clone was picked up one time. J is TRBJ2-1 and V is TRBV9, with TRBD2 matching 7 bases. The CDR3 loop spans 16 amino acids. V trimming: 0 bases; J trimming: 2 bases; junction bases outside the gene matches: 5. CDR1 and CDR2 (germline): SGDLS, YYNGEE. This CDR3 reads CASSVATSVAYNEQFF. The CDR3 DNA is TGTGCCAGCAGCGTAGCTACTAGCGTCGCCTACAATGAGCAGTTCTTC.

The chain links TRBV28 to TRBJ2-3; 7 bases fit TRBD1. The junction had 4 bases not matched to a gene; V was cut back by 2 bases and J by 5 bases. Germline values: CDR1 MDHEN, CDR2 SYDVKM. The CDR3 is 14 amino acids. The CDR3 protein is CASSLPHRGDTQYF. DNA for the CDR3: TGTGCCAGCAGTTTACCTCACAGGGGAGATACGCAGTATTTT.

This chain uses TRBV9 with TRBJ2-7; the D call may be TRBD1 or TRBD2 (5 bases each). Trimming removed 1 base from V and 2 bases from J, with 10 bases in between. CDR1 and CDR2 (germline): SGDLS, YYNGEE. CDR3 length: 14 residues. The CDR3 region is CASSVQGPTYEQYF. DNA of the CDR3: TGTGCCAGCAGCGTACAGGGACCGACCTACGAGCAGTACTTC.

J is TRBJ2-3 and V is TRBV18; a weak D match, TRBD2 (5 bases). Germline V lookup: CDR1 KGHSH, CDR2 LQKENI. Trimming removed 0 bases from V and 11 bases from J, with 12 bases in between. The CDR3 is made up of 13 amino acids. CDR3 nucleotide sequence: TGTGCCAGCTCACCACCAAACGCCCGGGGGCAGTATTTT. Its translation is CASSPPNARGQYF.

The chain is built from TRBV4-2 and TRBJ2-7, with 8 bases matching TRBD2. The CDR3 is 15 amino acids. The V segment lost 1 base and the J segment 6 bases; nucleotides outside the gene matches: 8. Germline loops: CDR1 LGHNA, CDR2 YNFKEQ. In nucleotides, the CDR3 is TGTGCCAGCAGCCAAGCCGATCAGCGGGAGCGCGAGCAGTACTTC. Its translation: CASSQADQREREQYF.

The chain carries TRBV5-1 and TRBJ1-1, with D hard to call. Per the germline V gene, CDR1 is SGHRS and CDR2 is YFSETQ. The length of the CDR3 is 12 residues. V lost 0 bases and J lost 3, with 3 bases in between. The DNA of the CDR3 is TGCGCCAGCAGCTTGGGGTACACTGAAGCTTTCTTT. It codes for CASSLGYTEAFF.

The rearrangement uses TRBV9 and TRBJ1-2, with D possibly being TRBD1 (6 bases). Trimming took 0 bases from V and 4 from J, leaving 19 bases between them. In germline, CDR1 is SGDLS, CDR2 YYNGEE. The CDR3 consists of 17 residues. The chain's CDR3 is CASSVDPGTQGLYGYTF. The CDR3 nucleotides are TGTGCCAGCAGCGTAGACCCTGGGACACAGGGTCTCTATGGCTACACCTTC.

This chain joins TRBV14 and TRBJ2-5; the D gene is possibly TRBD2 (5 bases). The germline V gene encodes CDR1 SGHDN and CDR2 FVKESK. The CDR3 is made up of 14 amino acids. V gave up 1 base and J gave up 5 bases, with 11 bases separating them. CDR3 region: CASSQGTRSETQYF. In DNA, the CDR3 is TGTGCCAGCAGCCAAGGCACTAGATCGGAGACCCAGTACTTC.

Notes on this clone: Different DNA sequences within this sample yield the same CDR3. The chain couples TRBV11-2 to TRBJ1-1; no definite D call. This CDR3 comprises 13 residues. Germline V gene lookup returns CDR1 SGHAT and CDR2 FQNNGV. Trimming took 2 bases from V and 1 from J, leaving 5 bases between them. The DNA for the CDR3 is TGTGCCAGCAGCTTATCCCGGAACACTGAAGCTTTCTTT. The encoded protein is CASSLSRNTEAFF.

V and J are TRBV27 and TRBJ2-3, with D possibly TRBD2 on 5 matching bases. The germline V and J ends were trimmed by 4 bases and 5 bases, with 13 bases remaining between them. From germline, CDR1 is MNHEY and CDR2 SMNVEV (reference sequence). The CDR3 contains 14 residues. CDR3 in DNA: TGTGCCAGCAGTTCACAATTTGAGGGAGATACGCAGTATTTT. This gives the protein CASSSQFEGDTQYF.

This rearrangement joins TRBV10-3 to TRBJ1-5; 7 positions agree with TRBD1. Germline loops: CDR1 ENHRY, CDR2 SYGVKD. There are 14 residues in the CDR3. The trim removed 7 bases at V and 2 bases at J, leaving 5 bases unmatched. CDR3 DNA sequence: TGTGCCATCATAAGACAGGGTCGCAATCAGCCCCAGCATTTT. Residues: CAIIRQGRNQPQHF.

This chain uses TRBV15 with TRBJ1-1; D uncertain. Between the trimmed V and J ends, which lost 0 bases and 1 base, there was a span of 9 bases. The germline V gene encodes CDR1 LNHNV and CDR2 YYDKDF (reference sequence). The CDR3 is 15 residues long. This chain's CDR3 is CATSRDRAANTEAFF. CDR3 nucleotide sequence: TGTGCCACCAGCAGAGATAGGGCAGCGAACACTGAAGCTTTCTTT.

In nucleotides, the CDR3 is TGTGCCAGCAGCTTAGACAGGGGCAATCAGCCCCAGCATTTT. It is translated as CASSLDRGNQPQHF. The chain links TRBV7-8 to TRBJ1-5; TRBD1 is a possible D gene (6 bases). Per germline, CDR1 SGHVS and CDR2 FQNEAQ. The ends were cut back, 1 base at V and 2 bases at J, with 6 bases in the middle. The CDR3 is 14 amino acids.

The CDR3 reads CASSVGSGTSTDTQYF. The CDR3 DNA follows: TGTGCCAGCAGCGTAGGAAGCGGAACTAGCACAGATACGCAGTATTTT. The chain couples TRBV9 to TRBJ2-3; a weak D match, TRBD2 (5 bases). The V and J ends lost 0 bases and 0 bases respectively, with 11 bases between them. Germline lookup yields CDR1 SGDLS and CDR2 YYNGEE. There are 16 residues in the CDR3.